These 32 T cell receptor beta chains came from one sample sequenced in a study of blood T cell repertoires in COVID-19. TCRdb's table, derived via immunoSEQ multiplex PCR, lists solely in-frame clones and lacks some. The sample yields several thousand clones, around 80% seen once. Sequenced: peripheral blood. These receptors were taken from a human donor in a cohort sampled during active COVID-19.

The V gene is TRBV27, the J gene TRBJ2-1; TRBD2 matches 8 bases. This CDR3 is built from 14 residues. V was clipped by 8 bases and J by 2 bases; unmatched bases: 5. Germline V gene sequence: CDR1 MNHEY, CDR2 SMNVEV (reference sequence). CDR3: CASAGGGPYNEQFF. The DNA for the CDR3 is TGTGCCAGCGCTGGCGGGGGGCCCTACAATGAGCAGTTCTTC.

The rearrangement joins TRBV4-1 to TRBJ2-1; the D is unclear. The V and J ends lost 0 bases and 6 bases respectively, with 6 bases between them. The CDR3 loop spans 13 amino acids. CDR1 and CDR2 from the germline V gene are MGHRA and YSYEKL. CDR3: CASSQDTLNEQFF. DNA of the CDR3: TGCGCCAGCAGCCAAGACACTCTCAATGAGCAGTTCTTC.

The chain employs TRBV5-4 and TRBJ1-2; D may be TRBD1 (6 bases). There are 17 residues in the CDR3. V lost 0 bases to trimming and J lost 0 bases, with 15 bases between them. The V gene's germline CDR1 is SGHNT and CDR2 YYREEE (reference sequence). The CDR3 is CASSLAPGDGANYGYTF. DNA of the CDR3: TGTGCCAGCAGCTTGGCGCCAGGGGATGGTGCTAACTATGGCTACACCTTC.

The chain combines TRBV5-1 with TRBJ1-2; 7 nucleotides line up with TRBD1. The V gene end was trimmed by 4 bases and the J gene end by 4 bases; junction bases not matched to a gene: 10. This CDR3 is 15 amino acids long. Per germline, CDR1 SGHRS and CDR2 YFSETQ. DNA for the CDR3: TGCGCCAGCAGCACCACCGGGACAGAGGTCTATGGCTACACCTTC. This codes for CASSTTGTEVYGYTF.

V usage is TRBV6-2 or TRBV6-3 and J usage is TRBJ1-2; D is uncertain. Trimming left V 5 bases short and J 8 bases short, with 15 bases between. This CDR3 is built from 13 residues. From germline, CDR1 is MNHEY and CDR2 SVGEGT. The CDR3 is CASSEDLARGYTF. The CDR3 DNA is TGTGCCAGCAGTGAGGACCTAGCCCGGGGCTACACCTTC.

V usage is TRBV4-3 and J usage is TRBJ2-1, with D maybe TRBD2 (6 bases). V shed 0 bases and J shed 4 bases, with 13 bases lying between them. This CDR3 region has 16 residues. The germline CDR1 and CDR2 sequences are LGHNA and YSLEER. The CDR3 sequence: CASSQDGGRQYNEQFF. The CDR3 region has the DNA TGCGCCAGCAGCCAAGACGGAGGGCGGCAATACAATGAGCAGTTCTTC.

This sequence joins TRBV7-2 and TRBJ2-3; 7 bases are a match to TRBD2. Trimming took 1 base from V and 7 from J; bases not matched to a gene: 5. Germline CDR1 and CDR2: SGHTA and FQGNSA. The CDR3 sequence is 14 residues long. The CDR3 DNA follows: TGTGCCAGCAGCTTAGAAGGACTAGGATATACGCAGTATTTT. This sequence encodes CASSLEGLGYTQYF.

V gene TRBV11-2 combines with J gene TRBJ1-2, with a possible D match to TRBD1 (5 bases). The CDR3 sequence is 16 residues long. Trimming removed 0 bases at V and 6 bases at J, with 17 bases between. CDR1 SGHAT and CDR2 FQNNGV come from the germline V gene. The CDR3 bases are TGTGCCAGCAGCTTAGATCTTGGGGGGGGACGGAATGGCTACACCTTC. Translation: CASSLDLGGGRNGYTF.

V usage is TRBV28 and J usage is TRBJ2-2; perhaps TRBD2 as D (5 bases). The V end lost 2 bases, the J end lost 7 bases, and 11 bases lay between the germline ends. The CDR3 consists of 14 residues. Germline CDR1 MDHEN, CDR2 SYDVKM. CDR3 DNA: TGTGCCAGCAGTTTAACCGGACTCAGCGGGGAGCTGTTTTTT. The encoded protein is CASSLTGLSGELFF. Supplemented by reference TRBV28 and TRBJ2-2, the full variable domain reads DVKVTQSSRYLVKRTGEKVFLECVQDMDHENMFWYRQDPGLGLRLIYFSYDVKMKEKGDIPEGYSVSREKKERFSLILESASTNQTSMYLCASSLTGLSGELFFGEGSRLTVL.

This clone has a single count. V and J are TRBV9 and TRBJ1-2, with D possibly being TRBD1 (6 bases). The CDR3 length is 13 residues. Deletions cut 4 bases from V and 5 bases from J, with 12 bases between. Germline V gives CDR1 SGDLS, CDR2 YYNGEE. CDR3 residues: CASSPRQDYGYTF. CDR3 bases: TGTGCCAGCAGCCCGCGACAGGATTATGGCTACACCTTC.

The sample holds one count of this clone. The CDR3 DNA is TGCGCCAGCAGTGACGGTGCAGGGGGTACCTTC. The encoded protein is CASSDGAGGTF. V usage is TRBV10-2 and J usage is TRBJ1-2; 7 positions match TRBD1. Germline CDR1 is WSHSY and CDR2 is SAAADI. This CDR3 has 11 residues. Losses at the gene ends were 3 bases for V and 14 bases for J; bases not matched to a gene: 6.

In this sample, this clone turned up once. The chain joins TRBV25-1 to TRBJ1-4; D might be TRBD1 (5 bases). The CDR3 spans 15 residues. The germline V gene has CDR1 MGHDK and CDR2 SYGVNS. Trimming took off 4 bases at V and 4 bases at J, with 13 bases between the two ends. CDR3 amino acids: CASSGAGRLNEKLFF. CDR3 nucleotide sequence: TGTGCCAGCAGTGGGGCGGGGCGACTTAATGAAAAACTGTTTTTT.

The J gene is TRBJ1-2, the V gene TRBV29-1; maybe TRBD1 (5 bases). Trimming cost V 5 bases and J 5 bases, with 9 bases left between them. The CDR3 extends over 11 amino acids. Germline V CDR1 and CDR2: SQVTM, ANQGSEA. In DNA, the CDR3 is TGCAGCGTTCGGGAGGGGTATGGCTACACCTTC. Protein: CSVREGYGYTF.

The chain is built from TRBV11-2 and TRBJ2-1, with D perhaps matching TRBD2 (6 bases). Germline loops: CDR1 SGHAT, CDR2 FQNNGV. V lost 3 bases to trimming and J lost 4 bases, with 19 bases between them. This CDR3 comprises 17 residues. CDR3 DNA: TGTGCCAGCAGCTTGGTCACTCGGGGGAAGCGGTACAATGAGCAGTTCTTC. Amino acid sequence: CASSLVTRGKRYNEQFF.

The chain has TRBV28 and TRBJ1-3; D gene ambiguous. Germline CDR1 and CDR2: MDHEN and SYDVKM. The CDR3 runs 16 residues. Deletions cut 5 bases from V and 4 bases from J, with 18 bases between. The CDR3 is CASSPLYEDWGNTIYF. The CDR3 coding sequence is TGTGCCAGCAGTCCCCTTTACGAAGACTGGGGAAACACCATATATTTT.

V usage is TRBV9 and J usage is TRBJ2-3; 8 positions match TRBD2. There are 14 residues in the CDR3. V gave up 3 bases and J gave up 6 bases; unmatched junction bases: 6. Germline CDR1 SGDLS, CDR2 YYNGEE. The CDR3 sequence is CASSAERGSDTQYF. The CDR3 DNA reads as TGTGCCAGCAGCGCAGAGCGGGGGTCGGATACGCAGTATTTT.

V and J are TRBV27 and TRBJ1-6, with 9 nucleotides matching TRBD1. Germline V lookup: CDR1 MNHEY, CDR2 SMNVEV (reference sequence). V was clipped by 6 bases and J by 8 bases; unmatched bases: 5. The CDR3 totals 14 residues. CDR3 bases: TGTGCCAGCAGGAGGGGACAGGGCGATTCACCCCTCCACTTT. It is translated as CASRRGQGDSPLHF.

This chain connects TRBV21-1 to TRBJ1-2; the tabulated D call, TRBD1, remains unverified against the DNA. TRBV21-1 is a recognized pseudogene. This CDR3 spans 16 amino acids. The CDR3 DNA follows: TGTGCCAGCAGATTCAACCGGGCAGGGGCTAACTATGGCTACACCTTC. Translated: CASRFNRAGANYGYTF.

The rearrangement links TRBV6-2 or TRBV6-3 to TRBJ2-2; D perhaps matches TRBD2 (6 bases). V was trimmed by 5 bases and J by 3 bases, leaving 19 bases between them. The germline CDR1 and CDR2 sequences are MNHEY and SVGEGT. The CDR3 has 17 residues. As DNA, the CDR3 is TGTGCCAGCAGTCCCCTGAGGAGGGTGGGGGACACCGGGGAGCTGTTTTTT. It yields the protein CASSPLRRVGDTGELFF.

This sequence joins TRBV7-2 and TRBJ2-5; TRBD2 aligns across 11 bases. The germline V gene has CDR1 SGHTA and CDR2 FQGNSA. The length of the CDR3 is 14 residues. V lost 8 bases and J lost 4; bases outside the gene matches: 6. This CDR3 reads CASRTSGGSETQYF. The CDR3 DNA is TGTGCCAGCCGAACTAGCGGGGGCTCAGAGACCCAGTACTTC.

This clone has just a few counts. This rearrangement joins TRBV24-1 to TRBJ1-5; the D is unclear. Trimming took 4 bases from V and 4 from J, leaving 4 bases between them. Germline values: CDR1 KGHDR, CDR2 SFDVKD. The CDR3 runs 12 residues. The DNA for the CDR3 is TGTGCCACCAGTGACAGTAATCAGCCCCAGCATTTT. It yields the protein CATSDSNQPQHF.

The V gene is TRBV7-5, the J gene TRBJ2-7; TRBD2 was called by the table and not checked on the DNA. TRBV7-5 is deemed a pseudogene. The CDR3 is 14 amino acids. The CDR3 loop reads CVRSSLLGAYEQYF. CDR3 DNA sequence: TGTGTCAGAAGCTCGCTACTCGGTGCCTACGAGCAGTACTTC.

The chain joins TRBV12-3 or TRBV12-4 to TRBJ2-2; D ambiguous. CDR3 size: 13 residues. V dropped 2 bases and J dropped 6 bases, with 7 bases sitting between them. The CDR3 region is CASSLRLPGELFF. For the CDR3, the DNA is TGTGCCAGCAGTTTACGTCTACCCGGGGAGCTGTTTTTT.

This clone was seen a single time. The rearrangement links TRBV25-1 to TRBJ2-2; 7 nucleotides agree with TRBD1. CDR3 length: 16 amino acids. The germline CDR1 and CDR2 sequences are MGHDK and SYGVNS. V shed 1 base, J shed 3 bases, and the junction held 5 bases outside the gene matches. CDR3 residues: CASSEWDSKDTGELFF. The CDR3 bases are TGTGCCAGCAGTGAATGGGACAGTAAGGACACCGGGGAGCTGTTTTTT.

This chain connects TRBV29-1 to TRBJ2-5, with D unresolved. The ends were cut back, 4 bases at V and 5 bases at J, with 11 bases in the middle. The CDR3 spans 12 residues. From germline, CDR1 is SQVTM and CDR2 ANQGSEA. This chain's CDR3 is CSVGFRAETQYF. Here the CDR3 DNA reads TGCAGCGTTGGTTTCCGAGCGGAGACCCAGTACTTC.

The V gene is TRBV10-3, the J gene TRBJ2-3; D is possibly TRBD1 (5 bases). Trimming cost V 3 bases and J 0 bases, with 10 bases left between them. In germline, CDR1 is ENHRY, CDR2 SYGVKD. The CDR3 is made up of 15 amino acids. For the CDR3, the DNA is TGTGCCATCAGTGATAGGGGCCATAGCACAGATACGCAGTATTTT. Residues: CAISDRGHSTDTQYF.

The chain is built from TRBV30 and TRBJ2-5; the D gene is possibly TRBD1 (5 bases). The length of the CDR3 is 11 residues. The V end was cut by 0 bases, the J end by 7 bases, with 6 bases between. Germline V lookup: CDR1 GTSNPN, CDR2 SVGIG (reference sequence). DNA for the CDR3: TGTGCCTGGAGTGTCACAGGGACCCAGTACTTC. Translation gives CAWSVTGTQYF.

CDR3 residues: CASSPTVDSNQPQHF. CDR3 bases: TGCGCCAGCAGCCCAACTGTAGATAGCAATCAGCCCCAGCATTTT. The J gene is TRBJ1-5, the V gene TRBV23-1; D is ambiguous. TRBV23-1 is an open reading frame, and its role is uncertain. V shed 6 bases and J shed 0 bases, with 12 bases lying between them. This CDR3 contains 15 residues.

The chain recombines TRBV5-1 with TRBJ2-7, with 9 bases identical to TRBD1. The V gene's germline CDR1 is SGHRS and CDR2 YFSETQ. The CDR3 covers 15 residues. J lost 3 bases, V lost 5 bases, and 9 bases had no gene match. Here the CDR3 reads CASRAPGQGFYEQYF. CDR3 in DNA: TGCGCCAGCAGAGCGCCGGGACAGGGTTTCTACGAGCAGTACTTC. The variable domain in full, completed from reference TRBV5-1 and TRBJ2-7, reads KAGVTQTPRYLIKTRGQQVTLSCSPISGHRSVSWYQQTPGQGLQFLFEYFSETQRNKGNFPGRFSGRQFSNSRSEMNVSTLELGDSALYLCASRAPGQGFYEQYFGPGTRLTVT.

The rearrangement uses TRBV19 and TRBJ1-5; D might be TRBD1 (6 bases). V was shortened by 7 bases and J by 0 bases, with 16 bases between the two germline ends. Per germline, CDR1 LNHDA and CDR2 SQIVND (reference sequence). This CDR3 spans 16 amino acids. CDR3 sequence: CASTYRGGASNQPQHF. In DNA form, the CDR3 reads TGTGCCAGTACCTATAGAGGGGGGGCTAGCAATCAGCCCCAGCATTTT.

This clone was picked up one time. CDR3 sequence: CASSYNRGPDYGYTF. In nucleotides, the CDR3 is TGTGCCAGCAGTTACAACAGGGGGCCTGACTATGGCTACACCTTC. V is TRBV3-1 (or the pseudogene TRBV3-2) and J is TRBJ1-2; 9 bases map to TRBD1. The V gene's germline CDR1 is LGHDT and CDR2 YNNKEL (reference sequence). This CDR3 region has 15 residues. Losses at the gene ends were 6 bases for V and 3 bases for J; bases not matched to a gene: 8.

This chain uses TRBV12-3 or TRBV12-4 with TRBJ1-1; D ambiguous. The CDR3 contains 13 residues. The V end was cut by 2 bases, the J end by 3 bases, with 7 bases between. This CDR3 is CASSLTVDTEAFF. CDR3 DNA sequence: TGTGCCAGCAGTTTAACGGTTGACACTGAAGCTTTCTTT.